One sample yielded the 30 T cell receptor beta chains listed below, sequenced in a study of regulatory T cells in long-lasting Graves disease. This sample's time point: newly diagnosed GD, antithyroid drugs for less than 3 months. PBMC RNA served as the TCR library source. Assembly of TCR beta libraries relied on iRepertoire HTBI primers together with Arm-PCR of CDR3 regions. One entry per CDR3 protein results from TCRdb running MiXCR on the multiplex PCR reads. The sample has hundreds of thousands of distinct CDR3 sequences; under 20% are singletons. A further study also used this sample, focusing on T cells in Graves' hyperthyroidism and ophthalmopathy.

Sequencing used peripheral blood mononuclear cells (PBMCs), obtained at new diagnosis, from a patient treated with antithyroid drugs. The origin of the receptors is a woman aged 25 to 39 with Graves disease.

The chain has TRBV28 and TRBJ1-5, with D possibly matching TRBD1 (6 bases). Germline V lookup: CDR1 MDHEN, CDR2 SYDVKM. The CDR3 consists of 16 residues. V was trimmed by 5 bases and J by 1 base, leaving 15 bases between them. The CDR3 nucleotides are TGTGCCAGCAGTCTACTCGGGACAAACAGCAATCAGCCCCAGCATTTT. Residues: CASSLLGTNSNQPQHF.

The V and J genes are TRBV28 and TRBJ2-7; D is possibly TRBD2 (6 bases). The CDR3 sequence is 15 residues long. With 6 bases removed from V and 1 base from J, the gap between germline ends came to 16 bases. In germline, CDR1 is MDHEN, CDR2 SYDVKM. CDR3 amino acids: CASRRSVGGSYEQYF. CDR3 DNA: TGTGCCAGCAGGAGGTCGGTCGGAGGGTCCTACGAGCAGTACTTC.

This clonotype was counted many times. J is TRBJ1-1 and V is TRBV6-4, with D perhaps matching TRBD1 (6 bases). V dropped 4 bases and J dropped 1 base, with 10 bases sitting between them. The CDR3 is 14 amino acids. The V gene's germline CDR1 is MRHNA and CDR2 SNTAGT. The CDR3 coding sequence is TGTGCCAGCAGTGTCACAGGGACGAACACTGAAGCTTTCTTT. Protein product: CASSVTGTNTEAFF.

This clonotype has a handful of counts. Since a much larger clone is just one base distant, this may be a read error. Here the CDR3 reads CASSSGQRVFF. In DNA form, the CDR3 reads TGTGCCAGCAGCTCCGGGCAAAGGGTTTTCTTT. V and J are TRBV7-2 and TRBJ1-1; D call uncertain. With 4 bases removed from V and 13 bases from J, the gap between germline ends came to 13 bases. The CDR3 runs 11 residues. The V gene's germline CDR1 is SGHTA and CDR2 FQGNSA.

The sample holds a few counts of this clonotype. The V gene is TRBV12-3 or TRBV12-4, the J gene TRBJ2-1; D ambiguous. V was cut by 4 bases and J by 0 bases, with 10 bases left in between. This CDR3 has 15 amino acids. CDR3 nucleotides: TGTGCCAGCAGTTCAACAAAGAGCTCCTACAATGAGCAGTTCTTC. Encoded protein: CASSSTKSSYNEQFF.

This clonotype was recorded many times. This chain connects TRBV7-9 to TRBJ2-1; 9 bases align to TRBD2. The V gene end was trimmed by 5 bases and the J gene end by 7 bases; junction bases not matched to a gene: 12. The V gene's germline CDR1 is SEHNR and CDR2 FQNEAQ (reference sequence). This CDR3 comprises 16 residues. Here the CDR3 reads CASSALAGEGWNEQFF. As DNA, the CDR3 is TGTGCCAGCAGCGCCTTAGCGGGAGAGGGATGGAATGAGCAGTTCTTC.

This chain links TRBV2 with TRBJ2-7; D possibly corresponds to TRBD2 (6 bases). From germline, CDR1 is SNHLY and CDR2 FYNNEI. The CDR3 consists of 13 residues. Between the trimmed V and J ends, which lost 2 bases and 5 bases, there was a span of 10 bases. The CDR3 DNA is TGTGCCAGCAGTGAACTAGCGTCCCACGAGCAGTACTTC. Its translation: CASSELASHEQYF.

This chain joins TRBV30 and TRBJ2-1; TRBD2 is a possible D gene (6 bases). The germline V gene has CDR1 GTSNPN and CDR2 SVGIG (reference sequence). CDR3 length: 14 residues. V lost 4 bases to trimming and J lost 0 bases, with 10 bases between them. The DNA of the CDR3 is TGTGCCTGGAATGACGGGAGCTCCTACAATGAGCAGTTCTTC. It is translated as CAWNDGSSYNEQFF.

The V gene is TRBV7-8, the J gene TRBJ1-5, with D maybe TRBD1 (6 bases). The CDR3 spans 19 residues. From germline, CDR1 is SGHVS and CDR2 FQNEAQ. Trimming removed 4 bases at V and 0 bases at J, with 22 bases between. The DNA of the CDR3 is TGTGCCAGCAGCTCGAGCACAGGGCCCCTCATTTATAGCAATCAGCCCCAGCATTTT. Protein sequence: CASSSSTGPLIYSNQPQHF.

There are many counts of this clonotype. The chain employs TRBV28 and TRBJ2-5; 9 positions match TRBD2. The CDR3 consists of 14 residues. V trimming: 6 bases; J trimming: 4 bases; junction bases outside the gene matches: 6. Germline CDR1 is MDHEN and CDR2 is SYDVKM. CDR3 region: CASRISGGGETQYF. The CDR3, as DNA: TGTGCCAGCAGGATTAGCGGGGGCGGAGAGACCCAGTACTTC.

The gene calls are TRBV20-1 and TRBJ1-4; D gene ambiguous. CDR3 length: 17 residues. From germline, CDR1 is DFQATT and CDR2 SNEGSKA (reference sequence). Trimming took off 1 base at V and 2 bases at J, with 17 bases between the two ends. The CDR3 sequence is CSARALPSPSTNEKLFF. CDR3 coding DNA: TGCAGTGCTAGAGCACTGCCGTCCCCTAGCACTAATGAAAAACTGTTTTTT.

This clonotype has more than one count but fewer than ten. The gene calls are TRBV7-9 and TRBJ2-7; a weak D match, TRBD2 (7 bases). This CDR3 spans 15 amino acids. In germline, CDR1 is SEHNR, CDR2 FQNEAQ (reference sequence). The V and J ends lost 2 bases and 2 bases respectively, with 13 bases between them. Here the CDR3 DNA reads TGTGCCAGCAGCTTAAGCAGCGGGGACACCTACGAGCAGTACTTC. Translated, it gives CASSLSSGDTYEQYF.

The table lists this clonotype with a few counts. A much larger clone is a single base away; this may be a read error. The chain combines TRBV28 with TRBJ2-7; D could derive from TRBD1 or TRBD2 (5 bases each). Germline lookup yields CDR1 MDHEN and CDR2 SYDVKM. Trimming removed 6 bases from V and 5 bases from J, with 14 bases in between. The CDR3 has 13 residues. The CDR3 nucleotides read TGTGCCAGCAGCCTATACGGGGACCACGAGCAGTACTTC. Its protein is CASSLYGDHEQYF.

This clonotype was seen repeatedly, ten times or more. The CDR3 coding sequence is TGTGCCAGTACACTCGAACTAACTGATTACGAGCAGTACTTC. Its translation: CASTLELTDYEQYF. The chain employs TRBV28 and TRBJ2-7; D ambiguous. V lost 9 bases, J lost 4 bases, and 19 bases lay in between. Germline CDR1 MDHEN, CDR2 SYDVKM. This CDR3 is 14 amino acids long.

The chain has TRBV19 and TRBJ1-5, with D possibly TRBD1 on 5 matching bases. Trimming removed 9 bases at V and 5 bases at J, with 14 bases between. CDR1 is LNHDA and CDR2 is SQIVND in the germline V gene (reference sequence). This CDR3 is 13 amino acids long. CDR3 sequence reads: CASLRGPHQPQHF. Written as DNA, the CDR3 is TGTGCCAGCTTAAGGGGACCTCATCAGCCCCAGCATTTT.

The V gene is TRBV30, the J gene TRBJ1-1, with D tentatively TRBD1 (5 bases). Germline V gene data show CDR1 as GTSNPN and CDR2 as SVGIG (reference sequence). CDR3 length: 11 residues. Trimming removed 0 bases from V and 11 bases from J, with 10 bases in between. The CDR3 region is CAWSVPRVAFF. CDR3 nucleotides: TGTGCCTGGAGTGTACCCAGGGTCGCTTTCTTT. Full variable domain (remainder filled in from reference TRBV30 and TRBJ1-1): SQTIHQWPATLVQPVGSPLSLECTVEGTSNPNLYWYRQAAGRGLQLLFYSVGIGQISSEVPQNLSASRPQDRQFILSSKKLLLSDSGFYLCAWSVPRVAFFGQGTRLTVV.

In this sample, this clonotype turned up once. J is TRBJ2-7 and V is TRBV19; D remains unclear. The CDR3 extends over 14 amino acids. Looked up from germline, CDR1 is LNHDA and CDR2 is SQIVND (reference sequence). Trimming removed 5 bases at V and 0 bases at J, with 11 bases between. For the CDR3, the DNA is TGTGCCAGTAGTCCTACAGCTCCCTCCTACGAGCAGTACTTC. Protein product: CASSPTAPSYEQYF.

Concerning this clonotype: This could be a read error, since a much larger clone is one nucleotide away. The CDR3 nucleotides read TGTGCCAGCGGCCTTAGCGGGAGACCCGGGGAGCTGTTTTTT. This gives the protein CASGLSGRPGELFF. This rearrangement joins TRBV3-1 to TRBJ2-2; 9 bases match TRBD2. The V segment lost 8 bases and the J segment 6 bases; nucleotides outside the gene matches: 7. The CDR3 covers 14 residues. CDR1 and CDR2 (germline): LGHDT, YNNKEL (reference sequence). Drawing the rest from reference TRBV3-1 and TRBJ2-2, the complete variable domain is DTAVSQTPKYLVTQMGNDKSIKCEQNLGHDTMYWYKQDSKKFLKIMFSYNNKELIINETVPNRFSPKSPDKAHLNLHINSLELGDSAVYFCASGLSGRPGELFFGEGSRLTVL.

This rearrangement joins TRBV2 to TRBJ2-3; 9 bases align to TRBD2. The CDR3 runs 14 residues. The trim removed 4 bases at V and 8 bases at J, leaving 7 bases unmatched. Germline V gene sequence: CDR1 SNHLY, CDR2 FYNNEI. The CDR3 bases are TGTGCCAGCAGTGGAGAGGGACTAGCTGCTACGCAGTATTTT. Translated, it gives CASSGEGLAATQYF.

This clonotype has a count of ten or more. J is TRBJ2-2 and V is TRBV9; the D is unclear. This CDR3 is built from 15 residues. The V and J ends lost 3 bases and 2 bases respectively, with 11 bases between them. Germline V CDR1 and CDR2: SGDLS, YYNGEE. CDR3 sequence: CASSALISNTGELFF. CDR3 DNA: TGTGCCAGCAGCGCCCTTATTTCCAACACCGGGGAGCTGTTTTTT.

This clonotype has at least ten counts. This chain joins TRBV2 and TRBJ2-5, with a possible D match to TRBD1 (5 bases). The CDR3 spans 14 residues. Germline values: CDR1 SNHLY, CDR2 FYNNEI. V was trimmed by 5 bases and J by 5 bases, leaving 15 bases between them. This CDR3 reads CASSFPRASETQYF. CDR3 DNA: TGTGCCAGCAGTTTCCCCAGGGCGTCGGAGACCCAGTACTTC.

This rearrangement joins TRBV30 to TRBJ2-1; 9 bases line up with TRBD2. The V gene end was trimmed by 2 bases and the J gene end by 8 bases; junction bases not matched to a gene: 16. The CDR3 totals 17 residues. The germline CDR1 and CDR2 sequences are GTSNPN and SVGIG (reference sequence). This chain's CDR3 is CAWSHPGRAGGEDEQFF. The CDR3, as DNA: TGTGCCTGGAGTCATCCAGGTCGAGCGGGAGGTGAGGATGAGCAGTTCTTC.

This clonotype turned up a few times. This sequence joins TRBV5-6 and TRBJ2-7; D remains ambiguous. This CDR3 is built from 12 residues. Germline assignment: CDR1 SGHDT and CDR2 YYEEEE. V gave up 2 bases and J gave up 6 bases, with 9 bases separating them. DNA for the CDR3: TGTGCCAGCAGCTTAGTCCTTTCCGAGCAGTACTTC. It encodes CASSLVLSEQYF. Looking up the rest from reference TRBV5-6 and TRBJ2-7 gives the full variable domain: DAGVTQSPTHLIKTRGQQVTLRCSPKSGHDTVSWYQQALGQGPQFIFQYYEEEERQRGNFPDRFSGHQFPNYSSELNVNALLLGDSALYLCASSLVLSEQYFGPGTRLTVT.

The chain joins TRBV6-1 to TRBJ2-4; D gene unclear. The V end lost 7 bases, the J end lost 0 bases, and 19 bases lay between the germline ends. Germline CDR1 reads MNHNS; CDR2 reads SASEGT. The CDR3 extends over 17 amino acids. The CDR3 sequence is CASTSIESGVAKNIQYF. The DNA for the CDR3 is TGTGCCAGCACCTCTATCGAATCTGGGGTAGCCAAAAACATTCAGTACTTC.

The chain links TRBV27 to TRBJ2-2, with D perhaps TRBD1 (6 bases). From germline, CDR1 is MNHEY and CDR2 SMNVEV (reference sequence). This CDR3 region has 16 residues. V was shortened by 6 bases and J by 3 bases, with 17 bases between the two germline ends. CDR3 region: CASRKTQGRDTGELFF. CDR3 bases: TGTGCCAGCAGAAAGACACAGGGCCGGGACACCGGGGAGCTGTTTTTT.

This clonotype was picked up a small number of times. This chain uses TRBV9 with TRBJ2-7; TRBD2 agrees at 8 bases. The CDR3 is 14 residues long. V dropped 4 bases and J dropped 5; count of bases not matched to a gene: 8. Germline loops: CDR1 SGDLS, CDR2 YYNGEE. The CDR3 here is CASSPGLERDEQYF. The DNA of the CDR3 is TGTGCCAGCAGCCCGGGACTAGAAAGGGACGAGCAGTACTTC. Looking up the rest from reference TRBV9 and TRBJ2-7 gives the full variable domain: DSGVTQTPKHLITATGQRVTLRCSPRSGDLSVYWYQQSLDQGLQFLIQYYNGEERAKGNILERFSAQQFPDLHSELNLSSLELGDSALYFCASSPGLERDEQYFGPGTRLTVT.

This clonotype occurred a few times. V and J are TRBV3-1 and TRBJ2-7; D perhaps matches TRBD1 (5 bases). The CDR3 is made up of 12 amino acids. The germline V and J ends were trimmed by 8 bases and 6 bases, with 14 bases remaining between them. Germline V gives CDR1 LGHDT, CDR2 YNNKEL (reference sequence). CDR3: CASDNLRGEQYF. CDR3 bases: TGTGCCAGCGACAATCTAAGGGGCGAGCAGTACTTC.

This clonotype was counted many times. In nucleotides, the CDR3 is TGTGCCATCAGTGAGAGGGTAGCGGGAAATGAGCAGTTCTTC. Translated: CAISERVAGNEQFF. The chain combines TRBV10-3 with TRBJ2-1; 8 bases match TRBD2. CDR1 and CDR2 (germline): ENHRY, SYGVKD. This CDR3 region has 14 residues. Trimming at V came to 2 bases and at J to 7 bases, leaving 4 bases not matched to a gene.

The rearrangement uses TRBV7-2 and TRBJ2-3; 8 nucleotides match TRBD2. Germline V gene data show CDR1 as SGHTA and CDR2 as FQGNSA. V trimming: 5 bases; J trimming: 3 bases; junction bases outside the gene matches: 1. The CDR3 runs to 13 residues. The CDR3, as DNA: TGTGCCAGCAGCAAGCGGGAGACAGATACGCAGTATTTT. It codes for CASSKRETDTQYF.

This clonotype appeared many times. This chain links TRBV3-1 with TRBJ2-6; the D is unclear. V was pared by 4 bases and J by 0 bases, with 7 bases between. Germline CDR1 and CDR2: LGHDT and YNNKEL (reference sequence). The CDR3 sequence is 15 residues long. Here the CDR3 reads CASSLASSGANVLTF. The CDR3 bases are TGTGCCAGCAGCCTTGCCAGCTCTGGGGCCAACGTCCTGACTTTC.